Shown below are 6 T cell receptor beta chains from a single sample sequenced in a study of human thymus T cells. Only in-frame clones appear in the TCRdb table, and some are missing; sequencing was by immunoSEQ multiplex PCR. The sample has some 120,000 clones; just under 95% are singletons. Corrective cardiac surgery supplied the resected thymus tissue. The specimen was thymus tissue. Every receptor here comes from a boy younger than two with a congenital heart defect but otherwise immunologically healthy.

This chain uses TRBV5-4 with TRBJ2-2, with TRBD2 identical over 14 bases. Germline V gene sequence: CDR1 SGHNT, CDR2 YYREEE (reference sequence). Unmatched junction bases numbered 11, after V lost 4 bases and J lost 0 bases. The CDR3 runs to 20 residues. In nucleotides, the CDR3 is TGTGCCAGCAGCACAGGACTAGCGGGGGGACGGGAGTCGAACACCGGGGAGCTGTTTTTT. Its translation is CASSTGLAGGRESNTGELFF.

This clone was picked up one time. The rearrangement uses TRBV6-5 and TRBJ1-1, with no clear D. In germline, CDR1 is MNHEY, CDR2 SVGAGI. Trimming left V 4 bases short and J 0 bases short, with 15 bases between. CDR3 length: 16 residues. The CDR3 sequence: CASSLRQTPLNTEAFF. Here the CDR3 DNA reads TGTGCCAGCAGTTTAAGGCAGACCCCTTTGAACACTGAAGCTTTCTTT.

The chain is built from TRBV5-4 and TRBJ2-1; D could derive from TRBD1 or TRBD2 (5 bases each). V shed 5 bases and J shed 2 bases, with 14 bases lying between them. There are 15 residues in the CDR3. Germline-derived CDR1 and CDR2 are SGHNT and YYREEE (reference sequence). The CDR3 loop reads CASSFGTVAYNEQFF. For the CDR3, the DNA is TGTGCCAGCAGTTTCGGGACCGTGGCCTACAATGAGCAGTTCTTC.

The J gene is TRBJ2-1, the V gene TRBV5-6; D might be TRBD1 or TRBD2, each matching 6 bases. The CDR3 length is 12 residues. Germline CDR1 SGHDT, CDR2 YYEEEE. Trimming pared 2 bases from V and 10 bases from J, leaving 10 bases between. CDR3 nucleotides: TGTGCCAGCAGCTTAGGGGGGTGGGAGCAGTTCTTC. The encoded protein is CASSLGGWEQFF.

The chain recombines TRBV4-1 with TRBJ1-2, with a weak D call TRBD1 (6 bases). Germline CDR1 MGHRA, CDR2 YSYEKL. CDR3 length: 14 residues. V was trimmed by 0 bases and J by 8 bases, leaving 13 bases between them. The CDR3 here is CASSQDGRQAGYTF. The CDR3 DNA sequence: TGCGCCAGCAGCCAAGATGGGCGACAGGCAGGCTACACCTTC.

The CDR3 DNA sequence: TGTGCCAGCAGCCAAATTTCCTCCTCCTACAATGAGCAGTTCTTC. Translation gives CASSQISSSYNEQFF. This chain joins TRBV14 and TRBJ2-1; no definite D call. The CDR3 runs to 15 residues. Germline lookup yields CDR1 SGHDN and CDR2 FVKESK. V was clipped by 2 bases and J by 0 bases, with 8 bases between them. The whole variable domain, remainder taken from reference TRBV14 and TRBJ2-1, is EAGVTQFPSHSVIEKGQTVTLRCDPISGHDNLYWYRRVMGKEIKFLLHFVKESKQDESGMPNNRFLAERTGGTYSTLKVQPAELEDSGVYFCASSQISSSYNEQFFGPGTRLTVL.